Listed below are T cell receptor beta chains from one sample, sequenced in a study of T cell responses to AZD1222 COVID-19 vaccine. Data came from immunoSEQ multiplex PCR; TCRdb stores just in-frame clones and leaves some out. The sample shows some 100,000 clones, about 86% of them seen only once. The sequencing used peripheral blood, collected on day 0 of AZD1222 vaccination. Receptor source: an adult in good health. The CDR3 runs from the conserved cysteine through the conserved F or W. D genes are given only for firm matches. The size field is filled for only some rows; it gives once, few, many or a size class.

cdr3_aa cdr3_nt j_call clone_size v_call d_call cdr3_length
CASILGGGYGYTF TGTGCCAGCATCTTGGGGGGCGGGTATGGCTACACCTTC TRBJ1-2 NA TRBV12-3/TRBV12-4 NA 13
CASSYGRNYGYTF TGTGCCAGCAGTTACGGACGGAACTATGGCTACACCTTC TRBJ1-2 NA TRBV6-5 NA 13
CASSLFAATEQFF TGTGCCAGCAGCTTATTTGCGGCCACTGAGCAGTTCTTC TRBJ2-1 NA TRBV7-3 NA 13
CASSIRTGVNQPQHF TGTGCCAGCAGTATCCGGACAGGGGTCAATCAGCCCCAGCATTTT TRBJ1-5 NA TRBV2 TRBD1 15
CASRARQGVNTEAFF TGTGCCAGCAGAGCCCGTCAGGGAGTTAACACTGAAGCTTTCTTT TRBJ1-1 NA TRBV6-5 NA 15
CASSPSPNFEQFF TGTGCCAGCTCACCAAGTCCAAATTTTGAGCAGTTCTTC TRBJ2-1 NA TRBV18 NA 13
CASSVGLGGGNEKLFF TGTGCCAGCAGCGTTGGCCTGGGAGGGGGTAATGAAAAACTGTTTTTT TRBJ1-4 NA TRBV9 NA 16
CASRQRTDTGELFF TGTGCCAGCAGACAACGGACAGACACCGGGGAGCTGTTTTTT TRBJ2-2 NA TRBV6-4 NA 14
CASTFSGGASGELFF TGTGCCAGCACCTTCAGCGGGGGGGCTTCCGGGGAGCTGTTTTTT TRBJ2-2 NA TRBV28 TRBD2 15
CASSQGRSNQPQHF TGCGCCAGCAGCCAAGGTCGTAGCAATCAGCCCCAGCATTTT TRBJ1-5 NA TRBV4-1 NA 14
CASSSGDVETQYF TGTGCCAGCAGCTCAGGGGATGTTGAGACCCAGTACTTC TRBJ2-5 NA TRBV7-7 NA 13
CASSLRGVYAFF TGTGCCAGCAGCTTGAGGGGCGTGTATGCTTTCTTT TRBJ1-1 NA TRBV5-8 NA 12
CASSLVYGGASVHNEQFF TGTGCCAGCAGCTTAGTTTACGGGGGGGCCAGTGTCCACAATGAGCAGTTCTTC TRBJ2-1 NA TRBV7-8 TRBD2 18
CASSSAGTGASPLHF TGTGCCAGCAGTTCAGCCGGGACAGGGGCTTCACCCCTCCACTTT TRBJ1-6 NA TRBV5-4 TRBD1 15
CASSQGQGYNSPLHF TGCGCCAGCAGCCAAGGACAGGGCTATAATTCACCCCTCCACTTT TRBJ1-6 once TRBV4-1 TRBD1 15
CASSLDVGRLEAFF TGTGCCAGCAGCCTGGACGTCGGCAGATTAGAAGCTTTCTTT TRBJ1-1 once TRBV5-4 NA 14
CASSQGAADTQYF TGTGCCAGCAGTCAGGGAGCCGCAGATACGCAGTATTTT TRBJ2-3 NA TRBV12-3/TRBV12-4 NA 13
CAGDRQGTNSPLHF TGTGCCGGCGATCGGCAGGGGACCAATTCACCCCTCCACTTT TRBJ1-6 NA TRBV30 NA 14
CASRSASGHDTEAFF TGTGCCAGCAGATCCGCCTCGGGACACGACACTGAAGCTTTCTTT TRBJ1-1 NA TRBV21-1 NA 15
CASSFDYNQPQHF TGTGCCAGCAGCTTTGACTACAATCAGCCCCAGCATTTT TRBJ1-5 once TRBV7-2 NA 13
CASSLWGGVGTQYF TGTGCCAGCAGCTTATGGGGAGGGGTCGGCACGCAGTATTTT TRBJ2-3 NA TRBV11-2 TRBD2 14
CASRRGLDTGELFF TGTGCCAGCCGACGGGGGCTGGACACCGGGGAGCTGTTTTTT TRBJ2-2 NA TRBV19 NA 14
CASSSWTGQPQHF TGTGCCAGCAGCTCCTGGACAGGGCAGCCCCAGCATTTT TRBJ1-5 NA TRBV7-2 TRBD1 13
CASSVGTGTKGEAFF TGTGCCAGCAGCGTGGGTACGGGGACGAAGGGTGAAGCTTTCTTT TRBJ1-1 NA TRBV9 NA 15
CASSLWEQGPGKLFF TGTGCCAGCAGTTTATGGGAACAGGGGCCTGGAAAACTGTTTTTT TRBJ1-4 NA TRBV27 TRBD1 15
CASSLVGGGQYF TGTGCCAGCAGCCTAGTCGGGGGCGGGCAGTACTTC TRBJ2-7 NA TRBV7-2 NA 12
CASSIVRTGGYEQYF TGTGCCAGTAGTATAGTGAGGACAGGGGGCTACGAGCAGTACTTC TRBJ2-7 NA TRBV19 TRBD1 15
CASSSRLGTNNEQFF TGTGCCAGCAGCTCCCGTCTAGGTACCAACAATGAGCAGTTCTTC TRBJ2-1 NA TRBV7-9 NA 15
CASSLGLAGQGSYEQYF TGTGCCAGCAGCTTAGGGCTCGCGGGACAGGGTTCCTACGAGCAGTACTTC TRBJ2-7 NA TRBV7-2 TRBD1 17
CASSLMTEINYGYTF TGTGCCAGCAGCTTGATGACAGAAATTAACTATGGCTACACCTTC TRBJ1-2 NA TRBV7-2 NA 15
CASSEREITEAFF TGTGCCAGCAGTGAGAGGGAGATTACTGAAGCTTTCTTT TRBJ1-1 NA TRBV2 NA 13